This paragraph covers one T cell receptor beta chain sequence. The antigen remains unidentified. The sample is drawn from a study of T cells after yellow fever vaccination. Study outcomes and limitations: It was the secondary response that reached its peak faster, day 5 versus 15, but it was weaker. The booster saw the reappearance of most primary-vaccination clones (around 95% CD4, 88% CD8). Abundant clonotypes from the bulk population could get into FACS-sorted repertoires as contaminants.

Per germline, CDR1 SGHTA and CDR2 FQGTGA. V lost 5 bases and J 6 bases, leaving 16 bases between the germline ends. The length of the CDR3 is 15 residues. TCRdb re-called the 5' RACE reads with MiXCR, one entry per CDR3 protein. The data hold 150,000 to 200,000 distinct CDR3 sequences, with approximately 10% observed a single time. Sequencing used CD8+ T cells sorted from PBMCs, obtained 45 days after the yellow fever booster vaccination. The receptor's source is a man aged 18-30 years who received the YFV17D yellow fever vaccine. V usage is TRBV7-3 and J usage is TRBJ2-2, with unresolved D. Written as DNA, the CDR3 is TGTGCCAGCAGCCCCTGGAGTCCTCCCCCCGGGGAGCTGTTTTTT. It translates to CASSPWSPPPGELFF.